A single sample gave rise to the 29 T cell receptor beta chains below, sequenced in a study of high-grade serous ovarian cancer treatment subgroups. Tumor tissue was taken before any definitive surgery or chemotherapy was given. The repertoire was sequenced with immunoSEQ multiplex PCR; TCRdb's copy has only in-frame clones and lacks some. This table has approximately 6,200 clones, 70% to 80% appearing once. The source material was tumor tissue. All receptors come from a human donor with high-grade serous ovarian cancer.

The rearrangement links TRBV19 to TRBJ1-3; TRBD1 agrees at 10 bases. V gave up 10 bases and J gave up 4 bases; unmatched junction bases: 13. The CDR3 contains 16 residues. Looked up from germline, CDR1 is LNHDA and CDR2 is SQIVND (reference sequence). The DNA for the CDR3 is TGTGCCACCCTATCGGGGGGACAGGGGAAAGGAAACACCATATATTTT. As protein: CATLSGGQGKGNTIYF.

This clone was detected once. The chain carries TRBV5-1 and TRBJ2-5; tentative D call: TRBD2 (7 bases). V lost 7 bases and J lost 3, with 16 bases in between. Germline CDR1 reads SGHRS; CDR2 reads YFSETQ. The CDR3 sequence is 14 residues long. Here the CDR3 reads CASAEGGGEETQYF. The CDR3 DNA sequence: TGCGCCAGCGCGGAGGGGGGGGGAGAAGAGACCCAGTACTTC.

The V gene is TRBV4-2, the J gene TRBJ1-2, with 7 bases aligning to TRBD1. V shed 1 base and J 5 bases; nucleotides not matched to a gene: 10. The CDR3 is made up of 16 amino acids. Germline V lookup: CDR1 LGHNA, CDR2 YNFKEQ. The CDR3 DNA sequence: TGTGCCAGCAGCCAAGCGTTCGGACAGGACATATATGGCTACACCTTC. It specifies CASSQAFGQDIYGYTF.

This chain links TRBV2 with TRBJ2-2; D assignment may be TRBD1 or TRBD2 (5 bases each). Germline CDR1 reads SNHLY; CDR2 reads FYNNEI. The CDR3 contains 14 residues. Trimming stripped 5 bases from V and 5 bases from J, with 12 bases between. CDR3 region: CASSSRDLTGELFF. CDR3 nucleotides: TGTGCCAGCAGTTCCCGGGACCTAACCGGGGAGCTGTTTTTT.

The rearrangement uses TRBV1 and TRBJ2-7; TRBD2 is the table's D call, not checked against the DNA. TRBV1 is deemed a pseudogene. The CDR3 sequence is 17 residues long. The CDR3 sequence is CTSSQDRASPEHYEQYF. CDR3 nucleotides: TGCACCAGCAGCCAAGATCGGGCTAGCCCAGAGCACTACGAGCAGTACTTC.

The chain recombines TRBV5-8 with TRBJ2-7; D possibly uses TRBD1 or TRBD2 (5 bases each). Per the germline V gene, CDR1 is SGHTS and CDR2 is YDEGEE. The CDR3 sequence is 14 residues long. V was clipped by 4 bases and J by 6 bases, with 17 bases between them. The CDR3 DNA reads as TGTGCCAGCAGCAGAGGGGTTCCTACTGTCGAGCAGTACTTC. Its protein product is CASSRGVPTVEQYF.

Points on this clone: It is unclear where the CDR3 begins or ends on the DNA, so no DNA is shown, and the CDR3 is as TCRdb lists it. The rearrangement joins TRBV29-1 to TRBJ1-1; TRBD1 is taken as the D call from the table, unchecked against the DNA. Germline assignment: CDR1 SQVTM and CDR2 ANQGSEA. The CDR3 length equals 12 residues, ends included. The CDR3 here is CSVGQGAFKSFF.

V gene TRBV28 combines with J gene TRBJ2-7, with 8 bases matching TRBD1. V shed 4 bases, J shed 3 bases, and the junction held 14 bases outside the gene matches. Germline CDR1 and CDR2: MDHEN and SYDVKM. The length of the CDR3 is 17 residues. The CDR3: CASSSSVDRDNDYEQYF. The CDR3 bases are TGTGCCAGCAGTTCCTCAGTGGACAGGGACAATGACTACGAGCAGTACTTC.

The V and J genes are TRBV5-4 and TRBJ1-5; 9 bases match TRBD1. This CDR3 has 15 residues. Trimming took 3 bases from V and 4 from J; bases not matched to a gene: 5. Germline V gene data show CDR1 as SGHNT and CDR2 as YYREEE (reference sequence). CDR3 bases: TGTGCCAGCAGCTCGCTACAGGGGGCGAATCAGCCCCAGCATTTT. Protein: CASSSLQGANQPQHF.

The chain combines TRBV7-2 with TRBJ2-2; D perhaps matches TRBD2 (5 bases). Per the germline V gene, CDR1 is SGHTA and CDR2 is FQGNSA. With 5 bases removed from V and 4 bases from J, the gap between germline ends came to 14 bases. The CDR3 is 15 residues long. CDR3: CASSPTRGSTGELFF. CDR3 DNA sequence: TGTGCCAGCAGCCCAACACGGGGTTCCACCGGGGAGCTGTTTTTT. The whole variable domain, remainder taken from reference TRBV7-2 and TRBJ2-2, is GAGVSQSPSNKVTEKGKDVELRCDPISGHTALYWYRQSLGQGLEFLIYFQGNSAPDKSGLPSDRFSAERTGGSVSTLTIQRTQQEDSAVYLCASSPTRGSTGELFFGEGSRLTVL.

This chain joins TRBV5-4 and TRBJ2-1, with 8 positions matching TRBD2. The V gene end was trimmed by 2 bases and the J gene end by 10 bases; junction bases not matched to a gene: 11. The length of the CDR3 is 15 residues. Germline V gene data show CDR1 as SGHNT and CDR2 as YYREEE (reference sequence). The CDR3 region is CASSLGQRGPGEQFF. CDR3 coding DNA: TGTGCCAGCAGCTTAGGGCAGCGGGGGCCGGGGGAGCAGTTCTTC.

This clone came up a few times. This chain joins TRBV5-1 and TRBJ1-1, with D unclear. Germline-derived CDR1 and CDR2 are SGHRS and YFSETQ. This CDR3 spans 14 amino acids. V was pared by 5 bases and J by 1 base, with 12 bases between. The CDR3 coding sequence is TGCGCCAGCAGGGAAAATGATAGGAACACTGAAGCTTTCTTT. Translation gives CASRENDRNTEAFF.

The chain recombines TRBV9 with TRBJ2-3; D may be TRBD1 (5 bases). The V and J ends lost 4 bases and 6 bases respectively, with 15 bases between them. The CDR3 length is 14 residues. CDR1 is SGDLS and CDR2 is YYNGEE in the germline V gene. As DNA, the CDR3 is TGTGCCAGCAGCCCAGGGTTTGGGCGGGATACGCAGTATTTT. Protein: CASSPGFGRDTQYF.

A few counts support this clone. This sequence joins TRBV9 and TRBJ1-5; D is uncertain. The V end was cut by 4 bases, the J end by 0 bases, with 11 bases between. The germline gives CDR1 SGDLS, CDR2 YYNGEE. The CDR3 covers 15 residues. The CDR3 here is CASSPTDNSNQPQHF. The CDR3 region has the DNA TGTGCCAGCAGCCCTACAGACAATAGCAATCAGCCCCAGCATTTT. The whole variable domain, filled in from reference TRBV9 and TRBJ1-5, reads DSGVTQTPKHLITATGQRVTLRCSPRSGDLSVYWYQQSLDQGLQFLIQYYNGEERAKGNILERFSAQQFPDLHSELNLSSLELGDSALYFCASSPTDNSNQPQHFGDGTRLSIL.

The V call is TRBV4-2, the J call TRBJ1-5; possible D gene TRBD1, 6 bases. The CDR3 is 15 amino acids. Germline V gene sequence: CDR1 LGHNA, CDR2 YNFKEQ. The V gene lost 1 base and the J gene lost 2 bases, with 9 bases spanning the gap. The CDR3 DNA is TGTGCCAGCAGCCAAGCGGGGGCCGGCAATCAGCCCCAGCATTTT. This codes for CASSQAGAGNQPQHF.

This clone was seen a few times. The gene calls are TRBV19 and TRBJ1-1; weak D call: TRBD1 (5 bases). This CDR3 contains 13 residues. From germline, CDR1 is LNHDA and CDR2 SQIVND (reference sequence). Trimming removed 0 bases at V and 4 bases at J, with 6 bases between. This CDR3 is CASSIEGGTEAFF. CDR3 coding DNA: TGTGCCAGTAGTATAGAGGGGGGCACTGAAGCTTTCTTT.

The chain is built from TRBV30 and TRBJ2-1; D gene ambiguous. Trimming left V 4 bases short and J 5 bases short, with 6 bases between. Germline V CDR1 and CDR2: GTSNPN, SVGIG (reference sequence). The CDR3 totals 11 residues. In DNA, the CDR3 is TGTGCCTGGACGGGTCACAATGAGCAGTTCTTC. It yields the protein CAWTGHNEQFF. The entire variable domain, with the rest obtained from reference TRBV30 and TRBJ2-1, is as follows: SQTIHQWPATLVQPVGSPLSLECTVEGTSNPNLYWYRQAAGRGLQLLFYSVGIGQISSEVPQNLSASRPQDRQFILSSKKLLLSDSGFYLCAWTGHNEQFFGPGTRLTVL.

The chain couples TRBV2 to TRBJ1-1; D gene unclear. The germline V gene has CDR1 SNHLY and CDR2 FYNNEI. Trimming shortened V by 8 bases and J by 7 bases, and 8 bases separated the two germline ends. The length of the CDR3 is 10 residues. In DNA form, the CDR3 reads TGTGCCAGCGGGCAGGTTGAAGCTTTCTTT. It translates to CASGQVEAFF.

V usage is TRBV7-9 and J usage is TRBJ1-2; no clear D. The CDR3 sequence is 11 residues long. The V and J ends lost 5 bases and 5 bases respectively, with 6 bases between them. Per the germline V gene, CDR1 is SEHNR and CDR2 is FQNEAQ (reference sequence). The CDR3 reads CASSAEYGYTF. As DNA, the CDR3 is TGTGCCAGCAGCGCGGAGTATGGCTACACCTTC.

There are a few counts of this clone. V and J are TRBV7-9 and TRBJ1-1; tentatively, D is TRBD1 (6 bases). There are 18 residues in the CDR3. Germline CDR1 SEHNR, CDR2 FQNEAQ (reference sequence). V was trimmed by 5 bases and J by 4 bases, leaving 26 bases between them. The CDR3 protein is CASSLEGAWGGASTEAFF. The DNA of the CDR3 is TGTGCCAGCAGCCTAGAAGGGGCATGGGGGGGCGCGAGCACTGAAGCTTTCTTT.

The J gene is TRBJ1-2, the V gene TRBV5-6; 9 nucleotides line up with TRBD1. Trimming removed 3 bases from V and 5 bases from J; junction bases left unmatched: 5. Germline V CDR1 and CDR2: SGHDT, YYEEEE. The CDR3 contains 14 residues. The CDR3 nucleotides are TGTGCCAGCAGCTCACCGGGACAGGGATATGGCTACACCTTC. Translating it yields CASSSPGQGYGYTF.

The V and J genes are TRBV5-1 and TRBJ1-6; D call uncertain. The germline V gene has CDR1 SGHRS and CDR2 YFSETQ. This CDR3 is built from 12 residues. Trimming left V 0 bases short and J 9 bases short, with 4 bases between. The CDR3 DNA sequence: TGCGCCAGCAGCTTGGAAGGTTCACCCCTCCACTTT. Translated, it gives CASSLEGSPLHF.

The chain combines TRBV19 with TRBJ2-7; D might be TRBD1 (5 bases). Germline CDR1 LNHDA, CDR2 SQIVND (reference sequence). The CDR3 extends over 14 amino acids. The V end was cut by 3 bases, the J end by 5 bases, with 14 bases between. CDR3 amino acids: CASSISDTGNEQYF. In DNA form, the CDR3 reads TGTGCCAGTAGTATTTCGGACACCGGCAACGAGCAGTACTTC. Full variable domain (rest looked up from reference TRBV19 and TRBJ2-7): DGGITQSPKYLFRKEGQNVTLSCEQNLNHDAMYWYRQDPGQGLRLIYYSQIVNDFQKGDIAEGYSVSREKKESFPLTVTSAQKNPTAFYLCASSISDTGNEQYFGPGTRLTVT.

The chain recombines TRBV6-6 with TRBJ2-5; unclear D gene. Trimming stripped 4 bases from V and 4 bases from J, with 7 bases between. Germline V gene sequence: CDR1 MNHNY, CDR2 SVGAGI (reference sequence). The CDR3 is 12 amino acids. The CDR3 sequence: CASSSWRETQYF. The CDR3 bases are TGTGCCAGCAGTTCCTGGCGAGAGACCCAGTACTTC.

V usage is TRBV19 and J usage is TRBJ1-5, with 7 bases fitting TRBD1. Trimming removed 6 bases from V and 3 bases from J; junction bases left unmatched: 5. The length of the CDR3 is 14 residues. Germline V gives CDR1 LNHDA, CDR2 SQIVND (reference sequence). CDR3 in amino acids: CASSQQGLNQPQHF. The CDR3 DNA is TGTGCCAGTAGCCAACAGGGGCTCAATCAGCCCCAGCATTTT.

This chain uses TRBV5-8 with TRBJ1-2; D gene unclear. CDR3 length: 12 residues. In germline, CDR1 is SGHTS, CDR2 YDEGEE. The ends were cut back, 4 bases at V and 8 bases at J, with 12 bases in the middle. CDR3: CASSHSLVGYTF. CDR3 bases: TGTGCCAGCAGCCACTCCCTGGTCGGCTACACCTTC.

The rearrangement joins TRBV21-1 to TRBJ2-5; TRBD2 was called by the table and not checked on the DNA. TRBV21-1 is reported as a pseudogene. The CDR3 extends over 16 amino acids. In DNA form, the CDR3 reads TGTGCCAGCAGCAAATTATCGGGGGGGCCAAGGGAGACCCAGTACTTC. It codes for CASSKLSGGPRETQYF.

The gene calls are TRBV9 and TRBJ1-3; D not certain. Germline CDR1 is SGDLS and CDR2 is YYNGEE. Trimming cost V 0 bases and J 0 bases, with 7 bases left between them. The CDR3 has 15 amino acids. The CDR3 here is CASSVGPGSGNTIYF. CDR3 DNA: TGTGCCAGCAGCGTAGGGCCTGGCTCTGGAAACACCATATATTTT.

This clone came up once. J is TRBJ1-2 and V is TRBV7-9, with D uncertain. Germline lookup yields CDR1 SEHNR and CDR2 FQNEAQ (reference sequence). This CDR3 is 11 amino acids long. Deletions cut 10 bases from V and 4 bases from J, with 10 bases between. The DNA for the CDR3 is TGTGCCACCACCGTTGGCTATGGCTACACCTTC. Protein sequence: CATTVGYGYTF.